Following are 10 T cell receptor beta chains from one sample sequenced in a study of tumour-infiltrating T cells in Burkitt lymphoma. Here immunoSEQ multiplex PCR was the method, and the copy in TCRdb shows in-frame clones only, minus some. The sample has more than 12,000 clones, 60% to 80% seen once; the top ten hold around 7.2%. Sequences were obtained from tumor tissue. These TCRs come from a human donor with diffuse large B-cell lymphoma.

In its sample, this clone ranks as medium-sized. Here the CDR3 reads CASWTGETQYF. The DNA for the CDR3 is TGTGCCAGTTGGACAGGGGAGACCCAGTACTTC. The rearrangement joins TRBV2 to TRBJ2-5; 8 bases fit TRBD1. Germline values: CDR1 SNHLY, CDR2 FYNNEI. This CDR3 contains 11 residues. The junction had 2 bases not matched to a gene; V was cut back by 9 bases and J by 5 bases. Based on the CDR3 plus reference TRBV2 and TRBJ2-5, the full variable domain is EPEVTQTPSHQVTQMGQEVILRCVPISNHLYFYWYRQILGQKVEFLVSFYNNEISEKSEIFDDQFSVERPDGSNFTLKIRSTKLEDSAMYFCASWTGETQYFGPGTRLLVL.

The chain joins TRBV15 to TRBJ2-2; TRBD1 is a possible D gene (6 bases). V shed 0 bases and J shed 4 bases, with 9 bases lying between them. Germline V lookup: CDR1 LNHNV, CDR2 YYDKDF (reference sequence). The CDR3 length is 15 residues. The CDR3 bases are TGTGCCACCAGCAGAGACAGGGGCGCCACCGGGGAGCTGTTTTTT. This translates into CATSRDRGATGELFF.

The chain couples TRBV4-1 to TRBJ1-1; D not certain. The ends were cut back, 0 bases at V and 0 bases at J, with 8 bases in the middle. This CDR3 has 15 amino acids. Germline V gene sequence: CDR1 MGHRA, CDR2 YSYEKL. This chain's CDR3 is CASSQDRIVNTEAFF. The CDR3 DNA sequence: TGCGCCAGCAGCCAAGATAGGATTGTGAACACTGAAGCTTTCTTT.

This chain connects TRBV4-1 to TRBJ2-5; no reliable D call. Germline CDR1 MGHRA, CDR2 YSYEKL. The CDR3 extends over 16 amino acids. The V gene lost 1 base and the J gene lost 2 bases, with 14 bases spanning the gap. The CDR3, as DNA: TGCGCCAGCAGCCAAGGATTCTTGCAGGCGCAAGAGACCCAGTACTTC. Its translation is CASSQGFLQAQETQYF.

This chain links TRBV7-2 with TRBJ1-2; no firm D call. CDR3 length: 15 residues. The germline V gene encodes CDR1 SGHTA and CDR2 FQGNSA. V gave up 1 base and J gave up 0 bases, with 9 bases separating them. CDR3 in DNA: TGTGCCAGCAGCTTAGACTCCCGGCCTAACTATGGCTACACCTTC. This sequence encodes CASSLDSRPNYGYTF. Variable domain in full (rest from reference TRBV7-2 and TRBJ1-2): GAGVSQSPSNKVTEKGKDVELRCDPISGHTALYWYRQSLGQGLEFLIYFQGNSAPDKSGLPSDRFSAERTGGSVSTLTIQRTQQEDSAVYLCASSLDSRPNYGYTFGSGTRLTVV.

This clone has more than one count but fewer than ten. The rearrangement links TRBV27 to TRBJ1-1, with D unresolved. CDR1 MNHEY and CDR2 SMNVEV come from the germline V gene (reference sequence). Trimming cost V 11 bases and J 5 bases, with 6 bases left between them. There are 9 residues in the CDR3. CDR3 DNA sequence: TGTGCCGCTGGGACTGAAGCTTTCTTT. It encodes CAAGTEAFF.

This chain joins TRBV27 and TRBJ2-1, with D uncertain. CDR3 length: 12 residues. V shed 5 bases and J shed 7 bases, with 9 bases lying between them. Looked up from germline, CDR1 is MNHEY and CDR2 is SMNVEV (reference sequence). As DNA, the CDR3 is TGTGCCAGCAGTGCGAGTCGGAATGAGCAGTTCTTC. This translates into CASSASRNEQFF.

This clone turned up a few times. DNA for the CDR3: TGCGCCAGCAGCCAAGTCGGGAGGGAGTTTGAAGCTTTCTTT. Translating gives CASSQVGREFEAFF. The V and J genes are TRBV4-1 and TRBJ1-1; D gene uncertain. The CDR3 runs 14 residues. V lost 1 base and J 7 bases, leaving 13 bases between the germline ends. The germline gives CDR1 MGHRA, CDR2 YSYEKL.

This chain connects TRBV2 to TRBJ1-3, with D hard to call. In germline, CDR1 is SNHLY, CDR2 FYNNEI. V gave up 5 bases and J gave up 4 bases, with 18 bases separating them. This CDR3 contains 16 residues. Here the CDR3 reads CASSFDSIDPGNTIYF. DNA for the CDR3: TGTGCCAGCAGTTTTGACTCCATCGACCCAGGAAACACCATATATTTT.

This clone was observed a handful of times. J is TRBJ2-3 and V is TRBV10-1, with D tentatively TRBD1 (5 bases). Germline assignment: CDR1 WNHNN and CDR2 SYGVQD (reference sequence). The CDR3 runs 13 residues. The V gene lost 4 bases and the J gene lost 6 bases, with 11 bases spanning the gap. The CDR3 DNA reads TGCGCCAGCAGTGGGGCAGGGTGGGATACGCAGTATTTT. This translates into CASSGAGWDTQYF.